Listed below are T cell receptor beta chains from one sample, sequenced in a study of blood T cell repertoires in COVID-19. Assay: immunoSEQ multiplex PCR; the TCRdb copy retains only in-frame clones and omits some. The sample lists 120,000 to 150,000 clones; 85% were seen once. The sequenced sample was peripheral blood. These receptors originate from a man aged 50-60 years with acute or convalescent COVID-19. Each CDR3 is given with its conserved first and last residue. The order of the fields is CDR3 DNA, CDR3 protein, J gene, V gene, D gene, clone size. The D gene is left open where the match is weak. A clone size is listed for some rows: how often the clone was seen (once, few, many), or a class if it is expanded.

CDR3 DNA: TGCAGCGTTTATCAGCGGGGGTTCAATGAGCAGTTCTTC
CDR3 protein: CSVYQRGFNEQFF
J gene: TRBJ2-1
V gene: TRBV29-1
D gene: TRBD2
clone size: .

CDR3 DNA: TGTGCCAGCAGTTTACTCCGGGGGTCGGATGGCTACACCTTC
CDR3 protein: CASSLLRGSDGYTF
J gene: TRBJ1-2
V gene: TRBV28
D gene: .
clone size: .

CDR3 DNA: TGCGCCAGCAGATCAGGGACTAGTTGGCAGTTCTTC
CDR3 protein: CASRSGTSWQFF
J gene: TRBJ2-1
V gene: TRBV10-2
D gene: TRBD2
clone size: .

CDR3 DNA: TGTGCCAGCAGCCCGGGTCTAGCCTCCACAGATACGCAGTATTTT
CDR3 protein: CASSPGLASTDTQYF
J gene: TRBJ2-3
V gene: TRBV7-3
D gene: .
clone size: .

CDR3 DNA: TGCGCCAGCAGCTTCCAGGGGAGTTCTGAAAAACTGTTTTTT
CDR3 protein: CASSFQGSSEKLFF
J gene: TRBJ1-4
V gene: TRBV5-1
D gene: .
clone size: .

CDR3 DNA: TGTGCCAGTACCGATCGACAGATTAACTATGGCTACACCTTC
CDR3 protein: CASTDRQINYGYTF
J gene: TRBJ1-2
V gene: TRBV19
D gene: .
clone size: .

CDR3 DNA: TGTGCCAGCACGCCCAGCTCTGGAAACACCATATATTTT
CDR3 protein: CASTPSSGNTIYF
J gene: TRBJ1-3
V gene: TRBV12-3/TRBV12-4
D gene: .
clone size: .

CDR3 DNA: TGTGCCAGCAGCCTCTCAGGGGGCCGGGAGACCCAGTACTTC
CDR3 protein: CASSLSGGRETQYF
J gene: TRBJ2-5
V gene: TRBV3-1/TRBV3-2
D gene: TRBD1
clone size: .

CDR3 DNA: TGTGCCAGCAGCTTAAGAGCGGGGGGGATCCACGAGCAGTACTTC
CDR3 protein: CASSLRAGGIHEQYF
J gene: TRBJ2-7
V gene: TRBV13
D gene: TRBD2
clone size: .

CDR3 DNA: TGTGCCAGCAGCCAAGTCGGTGGGGGGACTGAAGCTTTCTTT
CDR3 protein: CASSQVGGGTEAFF
J gene: TRBJ1-1
V gene: TRBV3-1/TRBV3-2
D gene: .
clone size: .

CDR3 DNA: TGTGCCAGCAGCCAACCAAGCGGGGGGGCCACCGAGCAGTACTTC
CDR3 protein: CASSQPSGGATEQYF
J gene: TRBJ2-7
V gene: TRBV3-1/TRBV3-2
D gene: TRBD2
clone size: .

CDR3 DNA: TGCGCCAGCAGCTCTCTAGCCCTCACGTCCTACAATGAGCAGTTCTTC
CDR3 protein: CASSSLALTSYNEQFF
J gene: TRBJ2-1
V gene: TRBV5-1
D gene: .
clone size: .

CDR3 DNA: TGTGCCAGCAGTTACCTAGCGGGAACCTACGAGCAGTACTTC
CDR3 protein: CASSYLAGTYEQYF
J gene: TRBJ2-7
V gene: TRBV6-2/TRBV6-3
D gene: TRBD2
clone size: .

CDR3 DNA: TGTGCCAGCAGCTTATCGGGCAGGGGGGACTACGAGCAGTACTTC
CDR3 protein: CASSLSGRGDYEQYF
J gene: TRBJ2-7
V gene: TRBV7-9
D gene: .
clone size: .

CDR3 DNA: TGTGCCAGCAGTTTATCGACAGGCCCGACCTACGAGCAGTACTTC
CDR3 protein: CASSLSTGPTYEQYF
J gene: TRBJ2-7
V gene: TRBV27
D gene: .
clone size: .

CDR3 DNA: TGTGCCACCAGTGATCGACGACAGGCTGCGAGCTCCTACAATGAGCAGTTCTTC
CDR3 protein: CATSDRRQAASSYNEQFF
J gene: TRBJ2-1
V gene: TRBV24-1
D gene: .
clone size: .

CDR3 DNA: TGTGCCAGCAGCGTAGAGTCTAGCGGGAGGGGGGAGCAGTACTTC
CDR3 protein: CASSVESSGRGEQYF
J gene: TRBJ2-7
V gene: TRBV9
D gene: TRBD2
clone size: .

CDR3 DNA: TGCAGTGCTAGGATGAGTGGTAGAGCTTTCTTT
CDR3 protein: CSARMSGRAFF
J gene: TRBJ1-1
V gene: TRBV20-1
D gene: .
clone size: .

CDR3 DNA: TGTGCCAGCAGTTCCCCAGGACTAGCGGGGAGTTTTTACAATGAGCAGTTCTTC
CDR3 protein: CASSSPGLAGSFYNEQFF
J gene: TRBJ2-1
V gene: TRBV28
D gene: TRBD2
clone size: .

CDR3 DNA: TGTGCCAGCAGCTCCGGGACAGGGGTATCCTACGAGCAGTACTTC
CDR3 protein: CASSSGTGVSYEQYF
J gene: TRBJ2-7
V gene: TRBV11-3
D gene: TRBD1
clone size: .

CDR3 DNA: TGTGCCAGCAGCCCCTCCTCAGAGAACACTGAAGCTTTCTTT
CDR3 protein: CASSPSSENTEAFF
J gene: TRBJ1-1
V gene: TRBV21-1
D gene: .
clone size: once

CDR3 DNA: TGTGCCAGCAGCCCCCGACAGGGGGCAGGCTATGGCTACACCTTC
CDR3 protein: CASSPRQGAGYGYTF
J gene: TRBJ1-2
V gene: TRBV5-4
D gene: TRBD1
clone size: .

CDR3 DNA: TGTGCCAGCAGTGAAGTCGGGAGTGAGTACTATGGCTACACCTTC
CDR3 protein: CASSEVGSEYYGYTF
J gene: TRBJ1-2
V gene: TRBV6-1
D gene: .
clone size: once

CDR3 DNA: TGTGCCAGCAGCCCCCGAAGGGCGGGGGGGAACACCGGGGAGCTGTTTTTT
CDR3 protein: CASSPRRAGGNTGELFF
J gene: TRBJ2-2
V gene: TRBV9
D gene: TRBD2
clone size: .

CDR3 DNA: TGCAGCGTTGAAGGACTTGAAGCTTTCTTT
CDR3 protein: CSVEGLEAFF
J gene: TRBJ1-1
V gene: TRBV29-1
D gene: .
clone size: few

CDR3 DNA: TGTGCCAGCAGTTACTCGAGCGGTGCGGAAGCTTTCTTT
CDR3 protein: CASSYSSGAEAFF
J gene: TRBJ1-1
V gene: TRBV6-5
D gene: .
clone size: few

CDR3 DNA: TGTGCCAGCAGGCCGACAGGGGCACGCTATGGCTACACCTTC
CDR3 protein: CASRPTGARYGYTF
J gene: TRBJ1-2
V gene: TRBV7-9
D gene: TRBD1
clone size: .

CDR3 DNA: TGTGCCAGCAGCCAGGGGGGGGTCTATGGCTACACCTTC
CDR3 protein: CASSQGGVYGYTF
J gene: TRBJ1-2
V gene: TRBV14
D gene: .
clone size: .

CDR3 DNA: TGTGCCAGCAGTTACTCGCACCAGGGGGATCAGCCCCAGCATTTT
CDR3 protein: CASSYSHQGDQPQHF
J gene: TRBJ1-5
V gene: TRBV6-5
D gene: TRBD1
clone size: .

CDR3 DNA: TGTGCCAGCACCTCTCTAGGGGACAGGAGCTACGAGCAGTACTTC
CDR3 protein: CASTSLGDRSYEQYF
J gene: TRBJ2-7
V gene: TRBV27
D gene: TRBD1
clone size: .

CDR3 DNA: TGCGCCAGCAGCGGGACAGGAGAAGGCTACACCTTC
CDR3 protein: CASSGTGEGYTF
J gene: TRBJ1-2
V gene: TRBV5-1
D gene: TRBD1
clone size: .